The source of this T cell receptor (beta chain) is a study of regulatory T cells in long-lasting Graves disease. The germline CDR1 and CDR2 sequences are SGDLS and YYNGEE. Trimming removed 0 bases from V and 2 bases from J, with 9 bases in between. CDR3 size: 15 residues. This clonotype was seen more than once but under ten times. Building the TCR beta libraries relied on iRepertoire HTBI primers, and CDR3 regions underwent Arm-PCR. TCRdb used MiXCR to reprocess the multiplex PCR reads, holding one entry per CDR3 protein. The sample lists roughly 350,000 distinct CDR3 sequences; roughly 16% were seen once. The time point: newly diagnosed GD, antithyroid drugs for less than 3 months. Extracted PBMC RNA gave rise to the TCR library. The same sample was also used in a study of T cells in Graves' hyperthyroidism and ophthalmopathy.

The sample consisted of peripheral blood mononuclear cells (PBMCs), taken at new diagnosis, from a patient treated with antithyroid drugs. This TCR came from a woman under 30 with Graves disease. The genes are TRBV9 and TRBJ2-1, with TRBD2 as a possible D gene (6 bases). The CDR3 here is CASSVDGGAYNEQFF. DNA of the CDR3: TGTGCCAGCAGCGTAGATGGCGGGGCCTACAATGAGCAGTTCTTC.